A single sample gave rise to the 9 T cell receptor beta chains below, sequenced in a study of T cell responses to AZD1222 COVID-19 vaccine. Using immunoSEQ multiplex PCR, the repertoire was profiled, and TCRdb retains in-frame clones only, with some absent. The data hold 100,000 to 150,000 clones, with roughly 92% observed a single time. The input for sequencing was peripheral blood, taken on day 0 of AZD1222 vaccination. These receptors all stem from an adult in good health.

The CDR3 spells CASSLEAPEQYF. CDR3 sequence (DNA): TGTGCCAGCAGCTTAGAAGCTCCCGAGCAGTACTTC. The V gene is TRBV11-2, the J gene TRBJ2-7, with no clear D. Germline lookup yields CDR1 SGHAT and CDR2 FQNNGV. V was shortened by 0 bases and J by 6 bases, with 6 bases between the two germline ends. The CDR3 extends over 12 amino acids.

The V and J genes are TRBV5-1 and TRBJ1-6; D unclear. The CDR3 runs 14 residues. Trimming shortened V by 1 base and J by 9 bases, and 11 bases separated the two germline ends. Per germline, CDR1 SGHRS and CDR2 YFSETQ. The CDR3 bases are TGCGCCAGCAGCTTGACCGTAGGAATTTCACCCCTCCACTTT. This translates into CASSLTVGISPLHF.

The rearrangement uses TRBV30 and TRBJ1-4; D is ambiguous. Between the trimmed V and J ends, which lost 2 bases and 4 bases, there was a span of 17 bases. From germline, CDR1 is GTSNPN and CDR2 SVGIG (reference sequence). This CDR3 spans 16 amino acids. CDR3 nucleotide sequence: TGTGCCTGGAGTAAAAGGGCGTCCAATTTTAATGAAAAACTGTTTTTT. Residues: CAWSKRASNFNEKLFF.

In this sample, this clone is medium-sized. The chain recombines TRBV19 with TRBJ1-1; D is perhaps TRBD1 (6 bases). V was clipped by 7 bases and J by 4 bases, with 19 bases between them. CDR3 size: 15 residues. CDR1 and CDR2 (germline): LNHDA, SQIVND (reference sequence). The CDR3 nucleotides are TGTGCCAGTACTCTACTCACCCACAGGGCCACTGAAGCTTTCTTT. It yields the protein CASTLLTHRATEAFF.

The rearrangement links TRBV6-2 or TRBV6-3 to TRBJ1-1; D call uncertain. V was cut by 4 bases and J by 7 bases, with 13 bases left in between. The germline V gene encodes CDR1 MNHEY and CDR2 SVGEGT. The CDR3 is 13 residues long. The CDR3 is CASSSGRTFEAFF. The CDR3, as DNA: TGTGCCAGCAGTTCGGGCAGAACCTTTGAAGCTTTCTTT.

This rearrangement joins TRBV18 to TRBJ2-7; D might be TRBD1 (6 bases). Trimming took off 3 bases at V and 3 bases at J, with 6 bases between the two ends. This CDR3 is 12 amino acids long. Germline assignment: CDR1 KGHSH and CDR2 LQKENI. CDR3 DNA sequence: TGTGCCAGCTCACCGGACAGCTACGAGCAGTACTTC. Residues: CASSPDSYEQYF.

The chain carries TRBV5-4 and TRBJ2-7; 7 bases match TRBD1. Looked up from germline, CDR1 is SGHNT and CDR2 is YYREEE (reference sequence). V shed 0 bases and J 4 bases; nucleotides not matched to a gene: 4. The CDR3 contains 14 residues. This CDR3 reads CASSLERQGYEQYF. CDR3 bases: TGTGCCAGCAGCTTGGAGCGACAGGGTTACGAGCAGTACTTC.

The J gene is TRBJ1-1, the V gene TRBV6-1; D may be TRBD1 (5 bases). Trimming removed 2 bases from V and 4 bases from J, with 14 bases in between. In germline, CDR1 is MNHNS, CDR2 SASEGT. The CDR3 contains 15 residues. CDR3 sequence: CASSESGVGRTEAFF. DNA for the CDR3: TGTGCCAGCAGTGAATCGGGTGTGGGACGCACTGAAGCTTTCTTT.

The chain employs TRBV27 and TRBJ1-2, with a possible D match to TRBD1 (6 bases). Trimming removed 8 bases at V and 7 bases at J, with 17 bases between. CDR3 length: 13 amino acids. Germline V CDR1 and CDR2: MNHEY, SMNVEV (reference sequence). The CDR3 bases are TGTGCCAGCGCTTACAGGGACTTGAGTGGCTACACCTTC. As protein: CASAYRDLSGYTF.